The 30 T cell receptor beta chains listed next were all sequenced from one sample in a study of memory CD4+ T cells and cytomegalovirus serostatus. Data came from immunoSEQ multiplex PCR; TCRdb stores just in-frame clones and leaves some out. The table records 45,000 to 65,000 clones, roughly 78% of them present only once. Single viable CD3+CD4+CD8-CD45RO+ cells were sorted as the memory CD4+ T cells. The specimen sequenced was memory CD4+ T cells from blood. These receptors all stem from an adult in good health and CMV-seronegative.

This chain connects TRBV29-1 to TRBJ1-4; a weak D match, TRBD1 (6 bases). CDR3 length: 14 amino acids. Per germline, CDR1 SQVTM and CDR2 ANQGSEA. Trimming pared 6 bases from V and 8 bases from J, leaving 19 bases between. The CDR3 DNA is TGCAGCGTGCAATTATACGGGACATCCGAAAAACTGTTTTTT. This encodes CSVQLYGTSEKLFF.

V gene TRBV4-2 combines with J gene TRBJ1-2, with D perhaps TRBD1 (5 bases). V lost 3 bases and J 4 bases, leaving 24 bases between the germline ends. This CDR3 contains 18 residues. From germline, CDR1 is LGHNA and CDR2 YNFKEQ. CDR3 DNA sequence: TGTGCCAGCAGCCAGGGCGGGGGGGGAATCCACTCTGGCTATGGCTACACCTTC. Protein sequence: CASSQGGGGIHSGYGYTF.

The chain is built from TRBV5-8 and TRBJ1-5; D remains unclear. Between the trimmed V and J ends, which lost 1 base and 7 bases, there was a span of 6 bases. The CDR3 is 12 amino acids. Germline V gene lookup returns CDR1 SGHTS and CDR2 YDEGEE. This CDR3 reads CASSLYTQPQHF. CDR3 DNA sequence: TGTGCCAGCAGCTTGTACACCCAGCCCCAGCATTTT.

The CDR3 DNA follows: TGTGCCAGCAGCGGACGAGTAGCGGAGTCGCAAGAGACCCAGTACTTC. This encodes CASSGRVAESQETQYF. This rearrangement joins TRBV9 to TRBJ2-5; perhaps TRBD2 as D (6 bases). This CDR3 has 16 amino acids. Germline V gives CDR1 SGDLS, CDR2 YYNGEE. V dropped 3 bases and J dropped 2 bases, with 17 bases sitting between them.

This clone was counted only a few times. The CDR3 DNA follows: TGTGCCAGCAGTTCCGGGACCGGGGGGCTGACAGATACGCAGTATTTT. This gives the protein CASSSGTGGLTDTQYF. The chain links TRBV6-5 to TRBJ2-3; perhaps TRBD2 as D (7 bases). The CDR3 covers 16 residues. Germline V gene lookup returns CDR1 MNHEY and CDR2 SVGAGI. V was shortened by 4 bases and J by 3 bases, with 17 bases between the two germline ends.

The chain uses TRBV28 and TRBJ2-5; D gene ambiguous. V was trimmed by 4 bases and J by 5 bases, leaving 11 bases between them. Germline values: CDR1 MDHEN, CDR2 SYDVKM. The CDR3 has 13 residues. Here the CDR3 DNA reads TGTGCCAGCAGTTGGGCGGCGCCGGAGACCCAGTACTTC. It specifies CASSWAAPETQYF.

The gene calls are TRBV27 and TRBJ1-1; possible D gene TRBD1, 5 bases. The V end was cut by 3 bases, the J end by 1 base, with 9 bases between. This CDR3 is built from 14 residues. Germline-derived CDR1 and CDR2 are MNHEY and SMNVEV (reference sequence). The CDR3 reads CASSFQGRNTEAFF. CDR3 nucleotides: TGTGCCAGCAGTTTCCAGGGCAGGAACACTGAAGCTTTCTTT.

CDR3 in amino acids: CASSIRDRAYEQYF. CDR3 DNA: TGTGCCAGCAGTATCCGGGACAGGGCCTACGAGCAGTACTTC. The chain employs TRBV27 and TRBJ2-7; 9 nucleotides agree with TRBD1. Germline CDR1 is MNHEY and CDR2 is SMNVEV (reference sequence). CDR3 size: 14 residues. J gave up 2 bases and V 5 bases, and 4 bases lay outside the gene matches.

J is TRBJ2-5 and V is TRBV7-2, with TRBD1 matching over 10 bases. Per germline, CDR1 SGHTA and CDR2 FQGNSA. CDR3 length equals 15 residues. Trimming at V came to 5 bases and at J to 5 bases, leaving 8 bases not matched to a gene. For the CDR3, the DNA is TGTGCCAGCAGCACTGACAGGGGGCTTTTGGAGACCCAGTACTTC. Amino acid sequence: CASSTDRGLLETQYF.

The chain is built from TRBV4-2 and TRBJ1-5; TRBD1 matches at 9 bases. Per germline, CDR1 LGHNA and CDR2 YNFKEQ. Trimming took 5 bases from V and 7 from J; bases not matched to a gene: 3. The CDR3 extends over 13 amino acids. Written as DNA, the CDR3 is TGTGCCAGCAGCTCGGACAGGGGCCAGCCCCAGCATTTT. It specifies CASSSDRGQPQHF.

The chain employs TRBV6-6 and TRBJ1-1; 8 positions agree with TRBD1. The V segment lost 7 bases and the J segment 1 base; nucleotides outside the gene matches: 5. Germline values: CDR1 MNHNY, CDR2 SVGAGI (reference sequence). There are 14 residues in the CDR3. The CDR3 region has the DNA TGTGCCAGCACCCAGACAGGGGAGAACACTGAAGCTTTCTTT. Amino acid sequence: CASTQTGENTEAFF.

The V gene is TRBV28, the J gene TRBJ1-1, with D tentatively TRBD1 (5 bases). The CDR3 runs 16 residues. Trimming removed 7 bases from V and 5 bases from J, with 23 bases in between. Germline CDR1 reads MDHEN; CDR2 reads SYDVKM. The CDR3 DNA is TGTGCCAGCATCCTCCGACAAACAGGTTCGGGGACTGAAGCTTTCTTT. It encodes CASILRQTGSGTEAFF.

This chain uses TRBV28 with TRBJ1-2; 8 bases map to TRBD1. The germline V gene has CDR1 MDHEN and CDR2 SYDVKM. There are 17 residues in the CDR3. After removal of 4 bases from V and 4 bases from J, the junction contained 14 bases not matched to a gene. CDR3 nucleotides: TGTGCCAGCAGTTCACAGGGGGGGCCGGGGGCAAGCTATGGCTACACCTTC. This sequence encodes CASSSQGGPGASYGYTF.

There are a few counts of this clone. The chain has TRBV5-1 and TRBJ1-2, with TRBD1 matching over 9 bases. In germline, CDR1 is SGHRS, CDR2 YFSETQ. CDR3 size: 15 residues. The V gene end was trimmed by 0 bases and the J gene end by 4 bases; junction bases not matched to a gene: 4. The CDR3 sequence is CASSLAAGQGYGYTF. CDR3 DNA sequence: TGCGCCAGCAGCTTGGCGGCGGGACAGGGCTATGGCTACACCTTC.

V usage is TRBV27 and J usage is TRBJ2-3; D is unclear. Between the trimmed V and J ends, which lost 6 bases and 14 bases, there was a span of 18 bases. Germline V gene sequence: CDR1 MNHEY, CDR2 SMNVEV (reference sequence). CDR3 length: 12 amino acids. In DNA, the CDR3 is TGTGCCAGCAGCCGAGACTCAACCCGACTGTATTTT. As protein: CASSRDSTRLYF.

V gene TRBV19 combines with J gene TRBJ2-3, with no clear D. CDR1 is LNHDA and CDR2 is SQIVND in the germline V gene (reference sequence). The CDR3 runs to 11 residues. V was trimmed by 5 bases and J by 6 bases, leaving 6 bases between them. This chain's CDR3 is CASSLLDTQYF. As DNA, the CDR3 is TGTGCCAGTAGTCTCTTGGATACGCAGTATTTT.

The rearrangement joins TRBV7-9 to TRBJ2-2, with D unclear. CDR3 length: 10 residues. V lost 5 bases and J 13 bases, leaving 8 bases between the germline ends. In germline, CDR1 is SEHNR, CDR2 FQNEAQ (reference sequence). DNA of the CDR3: TGTGCCAGCAGCACCACCGCGCTGTTTTTT. The encoded protein is CASSTTALFF.

This chain connects TRBV29-1 to TRBJ1-1; unclear D gene. Germline lookup yields CDR1 SQVTM and CDR2 ANQGSEA. V lost 7 bases and J lost 0, with 15 bases in between. This CDR3 is 14 amino acids long. The CDR3 DNA reads as TGCAGCGCCGCACCGGGCGGTATGAACACTGAAGCTTTCTTT. Its protein product is CSAAPGGMNTEAFF. Based on the CDR3 plus reference TRBV29-1 and TRBJ1-1, the full variable domain is SAVISQKPSRDICQRGTSLTIQCQVDSQVTMMFWYRQQPGQSLTLIATANQGSEATYESGFVIDKFPISRPNLTFSTLTVSNMSPEDSSIYLCSAAPGGMNTEAFFGQGTRLTVV.

The rearrangement uses TRBV6-5 and TRBJ1-6; D is ambiguous. The CDR3 consists of 13 residues. In germline, CDR1 is MNHEY, CDR2 SVGAGI. V shed 8 bases and J shed 7 bases, with 12 bases lying between them. As DNA, the CDR3 is TGTGCCAGCGGAATCGGGTCGAATTCACCCCTCCACTTT. The encoded protein is CASGIGSNSPLHF.

The chain has TRBV5-1 and TRBJ2-3; D unresolved. From germline, CDR1 is SGHRS and CDR2 YFSETQ. The CDR3 has 14 amino acids. V lost 0 bases and J lost 2, with 7 bases in between. DNA for the CDR3: TGCGCCAGCAGCTTGGTTGGTTACACAGATACGCAGTATTTT. It is translated as CASSLVGYTDTQYF. The full variable domain, in which reference TRBV5-1 and TRBJ2-3 provide the parts outside the CDR3, is KAGVTQTPRYLIKTRGQQVTLSCSPISGHRSVSWYQQTPGQGLQFLFEYFSETQRNKGNFPGRFSGRQFSNSRSEMNVSTLELGDSALYLCASSLVGYTDTQYFGPGTRLTVL.

This clone appeared a single time. The chain couples TRBV18 to TRBJ2-4; no clear D gene. V gave up 3 bases and J gave up 0 bases, with 3 bases separating them. The CDR3 runs to 13 residues. The germline V gene has CDR1 KGHSH and CDR2 LQKENI. CDR3 DNA sequence: TGTGCCAGCTCACCTGTAGCCAAAAACATTCAGTACTTC. It yields the protein CASSPVAKNIQYF.

The V call is TRBV21-1, the J call TRBJ1-5. TRBV21-1 is a pseudogene. CDR3 length equals 14 residues. CDR3 coding DNA: TGTGCCAGCAGCAAAGGTTCAGGACTGGAGCCCCAGCATTTT. Its protein is CASSKGSGLEPQHF.

J is TRBJ1-1 and V is TRBV9; perhaps TRBD1 as D (6 bases). This CDR3 is built from 13 residues. Germline V gene lookup returns CDR1 SGDLS and CDR2 YYNGEE. The V end lost 1 base, the J end lost 9 bases, and 13 bases lay between the germline ends. The CDR3 DNA reads as TGTGCCAGCAGCGTAACACAGGGAGCGAAAGCTTTCTTT. Encoded protein: CASSVTQGAKAFF.

In this sample, this clone turned up once. CDR3 protein: CASSLGARGSSRNQPQHF. CDR3 DNA: TGTGCCAGCAGCCTAGGGGCAAGGGGGTCCAGTCGGAATCAGCCCCAGCATTTT. The chain recombines TRBV7-8 with TRBJ1-5; the D gene is possibly TRBD1 (6 bases). This CDR3 comprises 18 residues. CDR1 and CDR2 from the germline V gene are SGHVS and FQNEAQ. The V and J ends lost 5 bases and 4 bases respectively, with 24 bases between them.

This chain uses TRBV9 with TRBJ2-3; no clear D gene. This CDR3 has 13 amino acids. V dropped 1 base and J dropped 4 bases, with 7 bases sitting between them. Per the germline V gene, CDR1 is SGDLS and CDR2 is YYNGEE. The CDR3 DNA is TGTGCCAGCAGCGTATCTGGTCCAGATACGCAGTATTTT. Protein product: CASSVSGPDTQYF.

In its sample, this clone ranks as medium-sized. The chain is built from TRBV27 and TRBJ1-1; a weak D match, TRBD1 (6 bases). The V end was cut by 7 bases, the J end by 5 bases, with 14 bases between. The V gene's germline CDR1 is MNHEY and CDR2 SMNVEV (reference sequence). CDR3 length: 13 residues. The CDR3 protein is CASTATGWTEAFF. In DNA form, the CDR3 reads TGTGCCAGCACTGCAACAGGGTGGACTGAAGCTTTCTTT.

This chain uses TRBV6-1 with TRBJ1-1, with D maybe TRBD1 (6 bases). Deletions cut 3 bases from V and 1 base from J, with 12 bases between. Germline V gene sequence: CDR1 MNHNS, CDR2 SASEGT. The CDR3 extends over 15 amino acids. The CDR3 is CASSDTGHQNTEAFF. In DNA form, the CDR3 reads TGTGCCAGCAGTGATACGGGACACCAGAACACTGAAGCTTTCTTT.

CDR3 in amino acids: CASSYRDRDGYTF. In DNA form, the CDR3 reads TGTGCCAGCAGTTACAGGGACAGGGACGGCTACACCTTC. V usage is TRBV6-6 and J usage is TRBJ1-2; 9 bases fit TRBD1. Germline V lookup: CDR1 MNHNY, CDR2 SVGAGI (reference sequence). There are 13 residues in the CDR3. Trimming cost V 2 bases and J 8 bases; bases outside gene matches: 3.

The chain has TRBV7-2 and TRBJ1-2; possibly TRBD1 for D (6 bases). Germline V lookup: CDR1 SGHTA, CDR2 FQGNSA. The V end was cut by 5 bases, the J end by 12 bases, with 19 bases between. There are 13 residues in the CDR3. The CDR3 spells CASSAQEGGANTF. The CDR3 bases are TGTGCCAGCAGCGCACAGGAAGGGGGAGCCAACACCTTC.

This chain joins TRBV7-3 and TRBJ2-2; tentative D call: TRBD1 (6 bases). V lost 2 bases and J 5 bases, leaving 9 bases between the germline ends. The CDR3 spans 14 residues. The germline CDR1 and CDR2 sequences are SGHTA and FQGTGA. Written as DNA, the CDR3 is TGTGCCAGCAGCTTAGGGGGCATGACCGGGGAGCTGTTTTTT. Its translation is CASSLGGMTGELFF.